Listed below are T cell receptor beta chains from one sample, sequenced in a study of shared clonotypes between healthy human individuals. Libraries were prepared by immunoSEQ multiplex PCR; TCRdb keeps only in-frame clonotypes and omits some of them. The sample consists of 1,400,000 or so clones, 98% of them appearing once. Source material: naive CD4+ T cells sorted from blood. These TCRs come from a young man in good health. Each CDR3 is given with its conserved first and last residue. The D gene is left open where the match is weak. Where a row states a size, it is once, few, many or the class of an expanded clone; other rows omit it.

size	D	V	J	CDR3	DNA
.	TRBD1	TRBV4-3	TRBJ1-4	CASSQGDRGNEKLFF	TGCGCCAGCAGCCAAGGGGACAGGGGTAATGAAAAACTGTTTTTT
.	.	TRBV7-3	TRBJ2-1	CASSLTAVSREQFF	TGTGCCAGCAGCTTAACCGCTGTTTCTCGGGAGCAGTTCTTC
.	.	TRBV6-1	TRBJ2-3	CASSLYWGTDTQYF	TGTGCCAGCAGTCTTTATTGGGGCACAGATACGCAGTATTTT
.	.	TRBV30	TRBJ2-2	CAWSNRVGIGELFF	TGTGCCTGGAGTAACCGGGTGGGGATAGGGGAGCTGTTTTTT
.	.	TRBV7-7	TRBJ2-1	CASSSSVTEYNEQFF	TGTGCCAGCAGCTCCTCTGTGACTGAGTACAATGAGCAGTTCTTC
.	.	TRBV18	TRBJ2-6	CASSPRGVSGANVLTF	TGTGCCAGCTCACCCAGAGGGGTCTCTGGGGCCAACGTCCTGACTTTC
.	.	TRBV5-1	TRBJ1-3	CASSLTRPGTENTIYF	TGCGCCAGCAGCTTGACCCGACCCGGGACGGAAAACACCATATATTTT
once	.	TRBV6-5	TRBJ2-7	CASSYSTDSSYEQYF	TGTGCCAGCAGTTACTCTACGGACAGCTCATACGAGCAGTACTTC
.	TRBD2	TRBV7-2	TRBJ2-2	CASSPGTSVIGELFF	TGTGCCAGCAGCCCCGGGACTAGCGTCATCGGGGAGCTGTTTTTT
.	TRBD1	TRBV5-1	TRBJ2-1	CASSMGQGAANEQFF	TGCGCCAGCAGCATGGGACAGGGGGCCGCCAATGAGCAGTTCTTC
.	TRBD1	TRBV7-9	TRBJ2-7	CASSFFDRGRRSYEQYF	TGTGCCAGCAGCTTCTTCGACAGGGGACGACGTTCCTACGAGCAGTACTTC
.	TRBD2	TRBV4-3	TRBJ2-3	CASSQAPSGSTDTQYF	TGCGCCAGCAGCCAAGCACCTAGCGGGAGCACAGATACGCAGTATTTT
.	TRBD1	TRBV10-3	TRBJ1-4	CAISESIEGGTNEKLFF	TGTGCCATCAGTGAGTCTATAGAAGGGGGCACTAATGAAAAACTGTTTTTT
.	.	TRBV14	TRBJ2-7	CASSRDAYGYEQYF	TGTGCCAGCAGCCGGGACGCCTACGGCTACGAGCAGTACTTC
.	TRBD2	TRBV7-9	TRBJ2-5	CASSRGVVAGEETQYF	TGTGCCAGCAGCCGTGGGGTGGTAGCGGGAGAGGAGACCCAGTACTTC
.	TRBD1	TRBV11-2	TRBJ2-7	CASSLGLRPGQGHEQYF	TGTGCCAGCAGCTTAGGCTTGAGACCGGGACAGGGGCACGAGCAGTACTTC
.	TRBD1	TRBV6-6	TRBJ2-7	CASRRQGSYEQYF	TGTGCCAGCAGAAGACAGGGTTCCTACGAGCAGTACTTC
.	.	TRBV5-1	TRBJ2-7	CASSGTYYEQYF	TGCGCCAGCAGCGGGACATACTACGAGCAGTACTTC
.	.	TRBV28	TRBJ2-6	CASTSGTGLSGANVLTF	TGTGCCAGCACTAGCGGGACAGGACTCTCTGGGGCCAACGTCCTGACTTTC
once	.	TRBV5-5	TRBJ1-1	CASSLEAGSGTEAFF	TGTGCCAGCAGCTTGGAGGCAGGGTCCGGGACTGAAGCTTTCTTT
.	.	TRBV7-9	TRBJ1-1	CASSYQDSSTEAFF	TGTGCCAGCAGTTACCAGGACAGCAGCACTGAAGCTTTCTTT
.	.	TRBV6-1	TRBJ1-4	CASSDRHGLATNEKLFF	TGTGCCAGCAGTGATAGGCACGGGCTTGCAACTAATGAAAAACTGTTTTTT
.	.	TRBV7-9	TRBJ2-1	CASSLGGLTVSYNEQFF	TGTGCCAGCAGCTTAGGAGGCTTGACAGTCTCCTACAATGAGCAGTTCTTC
.	.	TRBV7-7	TRBJ2-2	CASSTRRGTGELFF	TGTGCCAGCAGCACCCGCCGGGGGACCGGGGAGCTGTTTTTT
.	.	TRBV7-6	TRBJ2-1	CASSLITSASDYNEQFF	TGTGCCAGCAGCTTAATCACCTCGGCTAGCGACTACAATGAGCAGTTCTTC
.	TRBD2	TRBV13	TRBJ2-2	CASSRGLAGPTGELFF	TGTGCCAGCAGCCGGGGACTAGCGGGACCCACCGGGGAGCTGTTTTTT
.	.	TRBV5-5	TRBJ2-1	CASSVTPGTTYNEQFF	TGTGCCAGCAGCGTGACGCCCGGGACAACATACAATGAGCAGTTCTTC
.	.	TRBV2	TRBJ2-6	CASSFQGSGANVLTF	TGTGCCAGCAGCTTCCAGGGCTCTGGGGCCAACGTCCTGACTTTC
.	.	TRBV7-2	TRBJ1-5	CASSQETAGHNQPQHF	TGTGCCAGCAGCCAGGAGACGGCAGGGCACAATCAGCCCCAGCATTTT
.	TRBD1	TRBV11-2	TRBJ1-5	CASSLEGGQGNQPQHF	TGTGCCAGCAGCTTAGAGGGGGGACAGGGTAATCAGCCCCAGCATTTT
.	.	TRBV10-1	TRBJ2-1	CASSDKGLPHIHEQFF	TGCGCCAGCAGCGACAAGGGACTCCCCCACATCCATGAGCAGTTCTTC
.	.	TRBV5-1	TRBJ2-1	CASSLGIGLNEQFF	TGCGCCAGCAGCTTAGGGATAGGGCTCAATGAGCAGTTCTTC
.	.	TRBV10-1	TRBJ2-3	CASSEGGSPPDTQYF	TGCGCCAGCAGTGAAGGCGGATCCCCCCCGGATACGCAGTATTTT
.	.	TRBV28	TRBJ1-2	CASSLFRRHGYTF	TGTGCCAGCAGTTTATTCCGGCGGCATGGCTACACCTTC